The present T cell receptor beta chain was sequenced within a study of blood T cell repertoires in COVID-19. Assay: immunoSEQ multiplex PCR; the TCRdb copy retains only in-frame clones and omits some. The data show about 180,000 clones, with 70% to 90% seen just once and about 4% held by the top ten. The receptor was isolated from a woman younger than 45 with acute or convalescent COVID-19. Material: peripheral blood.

CDR3: CASSSPGVTDTQYF. CDR3 coding DNA: TGTGCCAGCAGTTCCCCGGGGGTCACAGATACGCAGTATTTT. V gene TRBV6-5 combines with J gene TRBJ2-3, with D possibly matching TRBD2 (6 bases). The germline V gene has CDR1 MNHEY and CDR2 SVGAGI. Trimming stripped 4 bases from V and 2 bases from J, with 10 bases between. The CDR3 spans 14 residues.